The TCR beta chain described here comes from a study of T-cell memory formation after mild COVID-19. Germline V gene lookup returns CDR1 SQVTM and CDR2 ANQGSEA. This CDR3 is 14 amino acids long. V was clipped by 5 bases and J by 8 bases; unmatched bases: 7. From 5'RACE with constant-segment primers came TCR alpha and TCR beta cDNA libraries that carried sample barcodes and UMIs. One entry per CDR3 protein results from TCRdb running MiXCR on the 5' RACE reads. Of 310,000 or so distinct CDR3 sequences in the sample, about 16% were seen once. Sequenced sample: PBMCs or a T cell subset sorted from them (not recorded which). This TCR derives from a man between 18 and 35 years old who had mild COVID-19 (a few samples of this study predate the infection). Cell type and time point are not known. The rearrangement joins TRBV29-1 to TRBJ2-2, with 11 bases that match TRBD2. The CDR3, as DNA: TGCAGCGTTTATTCTCGGACTAGCGGGGGGGAGCTGTTTTTT. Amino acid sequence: CSVYSRTSGGELFF.